The 4 T cell receptor beta chains below were found in one sample sequenced in a study of blood T cell repertoires in COVID-19. Measured with immunoSEQ multiplex PCR; TCRdb has only the in-frame clones, and not every one. The sample consists of hundreds of thousands of clones, roughly 86% of them appearing once. Material: peripheral blood. Every receptor here comes from a woman aged 55-75 years who had recovered from COVID-19.

This chain joins TRBV5-1 and TRBJ1-3, with D possibly TRBD1 on 5 matching bases. Germline V lookup: CDR1 SGHRS, CDR2 YFSETQ. This CDR3 region has 16 residues. Trimming stripped 0 bases from V and 6 bases from J, with 16 bases between. CDR3 loop: CASSLGGTAYENTIYF. In DNA, the CDR3 is TGCGCCAGCAGCTTGGGGGGGACTGCGTACGAAAACACCATATATTTT.

This chain connects TRBV5-1 to TRBJ1-4; D is possibly TRBD1 (6 bases). Between the trimmed V and J ends, which lost 2 bases and 7 bases, there was a span of 15 bases. The CDR3 sequence is 15 residues long. Germline lookup yields CDR1 SGHRS and CDR2 YFSETQ. This chain's CDR3 is CASSFGGARVEKLFF. CDR3 sequence (DNA): TGCGCCAGCAGCTTCGGGGGGGCCCGAGTTGAAAAACTGTTTTTT.

The chain couples TRBV4-2 to TRBJ2-3; weak D call: TRBD2 (6 bases). This CDR3 spans 16 amino acids. V dropped 1 base and J dropped 2 bases, with 13 bases sitting between them. CDR1 is LGHNA, CDR2 YNFKEQ, per germline. The DNA for the CDR3 is TGTGCCAGCAGCCAAGGAGGCGGGGCCTCCACAGATACGCAGTATTTT. Protein: CASSQGGGASTDTQYF.

The rearrangement uses TRBV5-1 and TRBJ2-3; no firm D call. This CDR3 contains 12 residues. The germline gives CDR1 SGHRS, CDR2 YFSETQ. Trimming left V 0 bases short and J 4 bases short, with 3 bases between. DNA for the CDR3: TGCGCCAGCAGCTTGGTCGCAGATACGCAGTATTTT. Its translation is CASSLVADTQYF. Full variable domain (remainder filled in from reference TRBV5-1 and TRBJ2-3): KAGVTQTPRYLIKTRGQQVTLSCSPISGHRSVSWYQQTPGQGLQFLFEYFSETQRNKGNFPGRFSGRQFSNSRSEMNVSTLELGDSALYLCASSLVADTQYFGPGTRLTVL.